What follows are 32 T cell receptor beta chains derived from one specimen sequenced in a study of cytomegalovirus exposure and HLA in healthy donors. Vbeta (60) and Jbeta (13) primers were used in the PCR. The data were produced by immunoSEQ multiplex PCR, yet TCRdb's version contains in-frame clones alone and is incomplete. The top ten clones hold 1.3% to 1.5% of a sample with roughly 180,000 clones, around 80% of them seen once. The sequenced sample was PBMCs. All receptors come from a girl under 18 in good health and CMV-seropositive.

This clone has only a few counts. The rearrangement links TRBV15 to TRBJ1-1; D may be TRBD1 (6 bases). The CDR3 runs to 14 residues. The V gene lost 0 bases and the J gene lost 5 bases, with 10 bases spanning the gap. Germline V CDR1 and CDR2: LNHNV, YYDKDF (reference sequence). The CDR3 here is CATSRDRQGTEAFF. CDR3 in DNA: TGTGCCACCAGCAGAGATCGGCAGGGGACTGAAGCTTTCTTT.

Notes on this clone: Other DNA sequences of this sample code for an identical CDR3. This chain links TRBV6-6 with TRBJ1-5; 7 positions agree with TRBD1. This CDR3 has 13 residues. With V trimmed by 5 bases and J by 7 bases, 5 bases remained unmatched. Germline V lookup: CDR1 MNHNY, CDR2 SVGAGI (reference sequence). CDR3 sequence reads: CASSLTGDQPQHF. Written as DNA, the CDR3 is TGTGCCAGCAGTCTTACAGGGGACCAGCCCCAGCATTTT.

Here the CDR3 DNA reads TGTGCCTGCCCTAGCACGAGCTCCTACAATGAGCAGTTCTTC. This sequence encodes CACPSTSSYNEQFF. The gene calls are TRBV30 and TRBJ2-1; a possible D gene is TRBD2 (5 bases). This CDR3 has 14 amino acids. Trimming pared 6 bases from V and 0 bases from J, leaving 12 bases between. Germline CDR1 reads GTSNPN; CDR2 reads SVGIG (reference sequence).

The gene calls are TRBV12-5 and TRBJ2-7; D call uncertain. This CDR3 is built from 13 residues. The V end was cut by 1 base, the J end by 7 bases, with 11 bases between. Germline CDR1 and CDR2: LGHNT and FRNRAP. DNA for the CDR3: TGTGCTAGTGGTTTGGATCCCGCCGGGGAGCAGTACTTC. Its translation is CASGLDPAGEQYF.

The CDR3 coding sequence is TGCGCCAGCGGGTTACAAGGGACTAGCGGGAGAAATGAGCAGTTCTTC. Encoded protein: CASGLQGTSGRNEQFF. The gene calls are TRBV10-2 and TRBJ2-1; the match to TRBD2 covers 14 bases. The length of the CDR3 is 16 residues. V lost 8 bases, J lost 7 bases, and 10 bases stayed unmatched. Per germline, CDR1 WSHSY and CDR2 SAAADI.

The genes are TRBV15 and TRBJ2-1; D not certain. Between the trimmed V and J ends, which lost 0 bases and 4 bases, there was a span of 16 bases. Germline loops: CDR1 LNHNV, CDR2 YYDKDF (reference sequence). The CDR3 totals 17 residues. CDR3 sequence: CATSRENRARPYNEQFF. The DNA of the CDR3 is TGTGCCACCAGCAGAGAAAATCGAGCGAGACCTTACAATGAGCAGTTCTTC.

The chain couples TRBV7-6 to TRBJ1-3, with a tentative D call TRBD1 (5 bases). The length of the CDR3 is 16 residues. Germline CDR1 and CDR2: SGHVS and FNYEAQ. The V end lost 5 bases, the J end lost 0 bases, and 14 bases lay between the germline ends. The CDR3 is CASSKGAVFSGNTIYF. The CDR3 coding sequence is TGTGCCAGCAGCAAAGGGGCAGTTTTCTCTGGAAACACCATATATTTT.

This chain uses TRBV11-2 with TRBJ2-3, with D perhaps matching TRBD1 (5 bases). V was pared by 3 bases and J by 4 bases, with 8 bases between. The CDR3 is 13 residues long. Germline CDR1 reads SGHAT; CDR2 reads FQNNGV. Here the CDR3 reads CASSLDTPDTQYF. DNA of the CDR3: TGTGCCAGCAGCTTGGACACCCCAGATACGCAGTATTTT.

This clone has just a few counts. This chain links TRBV4-3 with TRBJ2-2; weak D call: TRBD2 (6 bases). CDR3 length equals 14 residues. CDR1 and CDR2 from the germline V gene are LGHNA and YSLEER. V was pared by 3 bases and J by 3 bases, with 8 bases between. The CDR3 reads CASSHGLYTGELFF. The CDR3 bases are TGCGCCAGCAGCCATGGACTATACACCGGGGAGCTGTTTTTT.

The chain recombines TRBV7-9 with TRBJ2-1; 9 bases align to TRBD1. Germline V gene lookup returns CDR1 SEHNR and CDR2 FQNEAQ (reference sequence). V gave up 5 bases and J gave up 2 bases; unmatched junction bases: 16. This CDR3 spans 19 amino acids. Written as DNA, the CDR3 is TGTGCCAGCAGCCTTACGACCCCGGGACAGGGCAAGACCTACAATGAGCAGTTCTTC. Translating it yields CASSLTTPGQGKTYNEQFF. The whole variable domain, remainder taken from reference TRBV7-9 and TRBJ2-1, is DTGVSQNPRHKITKRGQNVTFRCDPISEHNRLYWYRQTLGQGPEFLTYFQNEAQLEKSRLLSDRFSAERPKGSFSTLEIQRTEQGDSAMYLCASSLTTPGQGKTYNEQFFGPGTRLTVL.

This chain's CDR3 is CASKGTGSHEQYF. The CDR3 DNA reads as TGTGCCAGTAAAGGGACAGGGTCCCACGAGCAGTACTTC. J is TRBJ2-7 and V is TRBV19; the match to TRBD1 covers 9 bases. Germline values: CDR1 LNHDA, CDR2 SQIVND (reference sequence). This CDR3 has 13 residues. J lost 5 bases, V lost 7 bases, and 6 bases had no gene match. The variable domain in full, with the rest retrieved from reference TRBV19 and TRBJ2-7, is DGGITQSPKYLFRKEGQNVTLSCEQNLNHDAMYWYRQDPGQGLRLIYYSQIVNDFQKGDIAEGYSVSREKKESFPLTVTSAQKNPTAFYLCASKGTGSHEQYFGPGTRLTVT.

V and J are TRBV4-2 and TRBJ2-5; 8 bases agree with TRBD2. The germline V gene has CDR1 LGHNA and CDR2 YNFKEQ. The junction had 18 bases not matched to a gene; V was cut back by 7 bases and J by 2 bases. This CDR3 comprises 18 residues. The CDR3 reads CASTRQYSGKAAQETQYF. CDR3 DNA: TGTGCCAGCACCCGGCAGTATAGCGGGAAGGCTGCTCAAGAGACCCAGTACTTC.

The genes are TRBV11-2 and TRBJ1-4; D gene uncertain. Trimming shortened V by 1 base and J by 4 bases, and 7 bases separated the two germline ends. This CDR3 contains 14 residues. From germline, CDR1 is SGHAT and CDR2 FQNNGV. CDR3 residues: CASSLGQINEKLFF. The CDR3 DNA is TGTGCCAGCAGCTTAGGGCAGATTAATGAAAAACTGTTTTTT.

The genes are TRBV30 and TRBJ1-2; no clear D gene. V was pared by 4 bases and J by 0 bases, with 15 bases between. From germline, CDR1 is GTSNPN and CDR2 SVGIG (reference sequence). The CDR3 covers 15 residues. The CDR3 protein is CAWMGFRRTNYGYTF. The CDR3 coding sequence is TGTGCCTGGATGGGTTTCAGGCGAACTAACTATGGCTACACCTTC.

The V gene is TRBV27, the J gene TRBJ1-3; D ambiguous. Germline CDR1 and CDR2: MNHEY and SMNVEV (reference sequence). CDR3 length: 13 residues. V was pared by 10 bases and J by 4 bases, with 14 bases between. The CDR3, as DNA: TGTGCCACCAGAGAGTCGTGGGGAAACACCATATATTTT. It codes for CATRESWGNTIYF.

The rearrangement links TRBV11-2 to TRBJ1-2; 7 positions match TRBD1. Germline V CDR1 and CDR2: SGHAT, FQNNGV. Trimming cost V 4 bases and J 4 bases; bases outside gene matches: 12. The CDR3 contains 16 residues. The CDR3 here is CASSSNTGVGFYGYTF. Written as DNA, the CDR3 is TGTGCCAGCAGCTCGAATACAGGGGTCGGGTTCTATGGCTACACCTTC.

This clone was observed a single time. The chain joins TRBV6-5 to TRBJ1-2; a possible D gene is TRBD1 (6 bases). CDR3 size: 13 residues. Looked up from germline, CDR1 is MNHEY and CDR2 is SVGAGI. The V end was cut by 7 bases, the J end by 4 bases, with 13 bases between. Written as DNA, the CDR3 is TGTGCCAGCAACAAACAGGGAGCCTATGGCTACACCTTC. Its protein is CASNKQGAYGYTF.

This chain connects TRBV27 to TRBJ2-2; the match to TRBD2 covers 11 bases. There are 17 residues in the CDR3. After removal of 3 bases from V and 7 bases from J, the junction contained 10 bases not matched to a gene. Per the germline V gene, CDR1 is MNHEY and CDR2 is SMNVEV (reference sequence). The CDR3 nucleotides are TGTGCCAGCAGTTTGACACTAGCGGGAGTATGGGGCGGGGAGCTGTTTTTT. Encoded protein: CASSLTLAGVWGGELFF.

The CDR3 DNA reads TGTGCCAGCAGCCCCCGGGGTAGGGACTATGGCTACACCTTC. Its translation is CASSPRGRDYGYTF. The chain joins TRBV5-4 to TRBJ1-2, with D hard to call. Trimming took off 4 bases at V and 3 bases at J, with 13 bases between the two ends. Germline CDR1 and CDR2: SGHNT and YYREEE (reference sequence). CDR3 length: 14 residues.

The chain joins TRBV6-5 to TRBJ2-3; TRBD1 is a possible D gene (6 bases). The germline V and J ends were trimmed by 6 bases and 2 bases, with 15 bases remaining between them. The CDR3 totals 15 residues. Looked up from germline, CDR1 is MNHEY and CDR2 is SVGAGI. The CDR3 is CASSLAGAFTDTQYF. As DNA, the CDR3 is TGTGCCAGCAGCCTGGCAGGGGCCTTCACAGATACGCAGTATTTT.

This chain connects TRBV30 to TRBJ2-2, with TRBD1 matching 9 bases. CDR1 is GTSNPN and CDR2 is SVGIG in the germline V gene (reference sequence). The J segment lost 6 bases and the V segment lost 2 bases, leaving 7 bases of the junction unmatched. This CDR3 has 15 residues. The CDR3 DNA follows: TGTGCCTGGAGTACAGGGGGCGCGTGGCCCGGGGAGCTGTTTTTT. The encoded protein is CAWSTGGAWPGELFF.

The rearrangement uses TRBV21-1 and TRBJ2-1; TRBD2 is the table's D call, not checked against the DNA. TRBV21-1 is described as a pseudogene. This CDR3 contains 13 residues. CDR3 in DNA: TGTGCCAGCAGCAAAGTACGGTCAAATGAGCAGTTCTTC. Translating it yields CASSKVRSNEQFF.

The rearrangement joins TRBV4-1 to TRBJ2-7; D call uncertain. V shed 1 base and J shed 5 bases, with 6 bases lying between them. Per germline, CDR1 MGHRA and CDR2 YSYEKL. There are 12 residues in the CDR3. The CDR3: CASSQVSNEQYF. The CDR3 region has the DNA TGCGCCAGCAGCCAAGTGAGCAACGAGCAGTACTTC.

The chain employs TRBV2 and TRBJ2-7; possible D gene TRBD1, 6 bases. Trimming pared 4 bases from V and 3 bases from J, leaving 16 bases between. CDR3 length: 15 amino acids. The germline CDR1 and CDR2 sequences are SNHLY and FYNNEI. CDR3 nucleotide sequence: TGTGCCAGCAGTGCCCTCAGGGGTTCTTACTACGAGCAGTACTTC. Translation gives CASSALRGSYYEQYF.

This chain joins TRBV6-5 and TRBJ2-4; 7 bases are shared with TRBD1. The V and J ends lost 6 bases and 9 bases, in that order; junction bases with no gene match: 14. Germline lookup yields CDR1 MNHEY and CDR2 SVGAGI. This CDR3 spans 15 amino acids. The CDR3 reads CASRRTGTERGIQYF. The CDR3 region has the DNA TGTGCCAGCAGAAGAACCGGGACAGAGAGAGGCATTCAGTACTTC.

The chain employs TRBV29-1 and TRBJ2-7; 9 bases match TRBD1. This CDR3 region has 14 residues. The V gene end was trimmed by 1 base and the J gene end by 4 bases; junction bases not matched to a gene: 5. CDR1 and CDR2 (germline): SQVTM, ANQGSEA. CDR3 residues: CSVEARDREYEQYF. The CDR3 coding sequence is TGCAGCGTTGAAGCAAGGGACAGGGAGTACGAGCAGTACTTC.

CDR3 amino acids: CASSLFPSQETQYF. The CDR3, as DNA: TGTGCCAGCAGCTTATTTCCTAGCCAAGAGACCCAGTACTTC. The J gene is TRBJ2-5, the V gene TRBV11-2; no definite D call. Deletions cut 2 bases from V and 1 base from J, with 8 bases between. The CDR3 is made up of 14 amino acids. The germline V gene has CDR1 SGHAT and CDR2 FQNNGV.

The chain is built from TRBV18 and TRBJ2-5, with 10 nucleotides matching TRBD2. Trimming cost V 5 bases and J 9 bases; bases outside gene matches: 3. Looked up from germline, CDR1 is KGHSH and CDR2 is LQKENI. The CDR3 spans 12 residues. The CDR3 sequence: CASSSGLAAQYF. For the CDR3, the DNA is TGTGCCAGCTCATCCGGACTAGCGGCCCAGTACTTC.

This chain connects TRBV5-5 to TRBJ1-2, with unresolved D. CDR3 length equals 13 residues. Germline V gene lookup returns CDR1 SGHKS and CDR2 YYEKEE (reference sequence). V was pared by 2 bases and J by 7 bases, with 12 bases between. The CDR3 region is CASSFYRSRGYTF. DNA of the CDR3: TGTGCCAGCAGCTTCTACCGTAGTCGTGGCTACACCTTC.

The chain joins TRBV7-9 to TRBJ1-2, with 8 bases fitting TRBD1. Germline V gives CDR1 SEHNR, CDR2 FQNEAQ (reference sequence). There are 14 residues in the CDR3. V was pared by 3 bases and J by 4 bases, with 4 bases of the junction left unmatched. The CDR3 DNA follows: TGTGCCAGCAGCTTGGACAGGGCGGGCTATGGCTACACCTTC. Translation gives CASSLDRAGYGYTF.

The chain employs TRBV2 and TRBJ2-1; TRBD2 matches 9 bases. Germline assignment: CDR1 SNHLY and CDR2 FYNNEI. The CDR3 spans 16 residues. The trim removed 3 bases at V and 2 bases at J, leaving 5 bases unmatched. The DNA of the CDR3 is TGTGCCAGCAGTGACCCGGGACTAGCAGCCTACAATGAGCAGTTCTTC. This encodes CASSDPGLAAYNEQFF.

The chain links TRBV12-5 to TRBJ2-1; tentative D call: TRBD1 (6 bases). V lost 3 bases to trimming and J lost 7 bases, with 7 bases between them. The germline gives CDR1 LGHNT, CDR2 FRNRAP. CDR3 length: 12 residues. The CDR3 region is CASGLRGNEQFF. CDR3 coding DNA: TGTGCTAGTGGTTTAAGGGGGAATGAGCAGTTCTTC.